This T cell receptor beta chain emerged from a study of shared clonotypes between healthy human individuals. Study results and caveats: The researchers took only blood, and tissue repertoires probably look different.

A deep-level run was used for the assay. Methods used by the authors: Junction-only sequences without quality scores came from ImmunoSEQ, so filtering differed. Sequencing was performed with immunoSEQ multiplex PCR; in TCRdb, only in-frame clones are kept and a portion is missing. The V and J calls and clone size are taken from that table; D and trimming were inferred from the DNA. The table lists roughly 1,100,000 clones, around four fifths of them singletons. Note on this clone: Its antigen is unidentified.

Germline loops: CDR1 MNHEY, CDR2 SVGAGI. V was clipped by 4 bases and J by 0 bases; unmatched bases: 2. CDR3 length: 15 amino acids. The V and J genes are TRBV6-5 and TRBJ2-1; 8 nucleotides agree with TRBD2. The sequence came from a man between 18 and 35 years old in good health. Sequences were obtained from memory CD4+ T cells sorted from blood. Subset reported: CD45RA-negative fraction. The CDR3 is CASSFGGDSYNEQFF. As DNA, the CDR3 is TGTGCCAGCAGTTTCGGGGGGGACTCCTACAATGAGCAGTTCTTC.